This TCR beta chain derives from a study of graft-versus-host responses after intestinal transplantation (dated by TCRdb to the early 2020s). The study in broad terms: Recipients received multivisceral, liver-intestinal, or isolated intestinal transplants. Anti-thymocyte globulin induction was given to all recipients, followed by maintenance tacrolimus and steroids for two to three years. Graft-versus-host and host-versus-graft alloreactive T cell clones were tracked in the graft, circulation and bone marrow after intestinal transplantation using bulk TCR-beta CDR3 sequencing. Alloreactive clones were identified by sequencing pre-transplant mixed lymphocyte reaction products and comparing them with unstimulated pre-transplant donor and recipient T cells. The cohort enrolled under 30 intestinal transplant recipients, one of whom was a retransplant, and a few patients without pretransplant specimens were excluded. Donor T cell macrochimerism was defined as a peak of at least 4% donor T cells among recipient peripheral blood mononuclear cells. Rather than being sequenced by the commercial service, samples from three later patients were sequenced in-house on an Illumina MiSeq and processed with MiXCR. Broader findings and caveats from the paper: GvH clones were detected in recipient bone marrow, and some appeared earlier in ileal mucosa or blood, consistent with an intestinal mucosal origin. In patients with donor T cell macrochimerism, the allografts had high GvH to HvG T cell clonal ratios. The relatively low number and heterogeneity of intestinal transplant patients limited the conclusions. Peak levels of circulating GvH clones were associated with declines in HvG clones early after transplant.

The germline V gene gives CDR1 as SGDLS and CDR2 as YYNGEE. From cysteine to phenylalanine, the CDR3 is 15 amino acids long. Just CDR3 DNA is preserved here, 45 bases in frame from base 1. The germline ends are 14 bases apart after V is trimmed by 4 bases and J by 2 bases. With regard to this clone: The antigen it recognizes is unknown. Base qualities are not provided; no much larger clone lies one nucleotide away.

Receptor libraries were prepared by the immunoSEQ multiplex PCR assay. For most patients, genomic DNA was isolated with the Qiagen DNeasy Blood and Tissue Kit and shipped frozen to Adaptive Biotechnologies for TCR sequencing. For most patients, genomic DNA was subjected to high-throughput TCR-beta CDR3 sequencing by Adaptive Biotechnologies. As for the original processing: TCR sequencing data for around 20 patients were retrieved from Adaptive's ImmunoSEQ software; a few other patients were processed with MiXCR and VDJtools. To correct CD4 versus CD8 sorting errors, any sequence found in both subsets at a frequency ratio below 5:1 was removed. CDR3 nucleotide sequences shared between donor and recipient were removed because the origin of such sequences could not be assigned. To be classed as alloreactive, a clone needed at least 2-fold expansion over unstimulated cells and a minimum CFSE-low frequency of 0.002% (template counts) or 0.001% (read counts). A clone was considered mappable if detected in the sequenced pre-transplant spleen, lymph node, or MLR CFSE-low populations of the donor or recipient. The cumulative frequency of alloreactive clones was calculated as a percentage of all sequences, weighted by copy number. The source is immuneACCESS, and TCRdb retained only in-frame sequences with V and J called. Part of the clones is not carried over; for the studies checked, unresolved V genes explain less than half of this, and the remainder is unexplained. The V and J calls and the clone size are those of that table, but D and trimming were determined from the DNA. For this sample the table gives just under 50,000 clones, of which approximately 84% were detected only once. Around 0.5% of the sample lies in the top ten.

The sample's time point label, decoded: cells obtained before transplantation from donor or recipient. CD3+CD4+ and CD3+CD8+ populations were FACS-sorted from unstimulated pre-transplant donor and recipient cells taken from spleen or lymph nodes. The sequencing used unstimulated CD4+ T cells sorted from spleen or lymph node cells, collected before transplant. This TCR was sampled from a human donor who was the organ donor for an intestinal transplant. The chain couples TRBV9 to TRBJ2-3; the D segment is perhaps TRBD1 or TRBD2, each sharing 5 matched bases. The CDR3 reads CASSSVGGATDTQYF. The DNA sequence is given as TGTGCCAGCAGCTCCGTTGGGGGTGCCACAGATACGCAGTATTTT.